This is a list of T cell receptor beta chains from one sample in a study of blood T cell repertoires in COVID-19. The repertoire was sequenced with immunoSEQ multiplex PCR; TCRdb's copy has only in-frame clones and lacks some. The sample records approximately 200,000 clones, 80% to 85% being singletons. The sample was peripheral blood. The receptors derive from a woman in her twenties or thirties with acute or convalescent COVID-19. The CDR3 runs from the conserved cysteine through the conserved F or W. Each record gives: D gene, J gene, clone size, V gene, CDR3 DNA, CDR3 protein. A D gene is named only where the DNA matches it firmly. Clone size appears in some rows only: once, few, many, or a class for an expanded clone.

>TRBD2|TRBJ2-7|-|TRBV7-2
TGTGCCAGCAGCCTCGGGGGACTAGGGATCTACGAGCAGTACTTC
CASSLGGLGIYEQYF
>TRBD2|TRBJ2-7|once|TRBV5-5
TGTGCCAGCAGCCCCATTACACGGACTAGCGGGGCTGAGCAGTACTTC
CASSPITRTSGAEQYF
>TRBD1|TRBJ2-7|-|TRBV5-4
TGTGCCAGCAGCTCACCGGGACAGGGGGTGTACGAGCAGTACTTC
CASSSPGQGVYEQYF
>TRBD2|TRBJ2-5|-|TRBV12-5
TGTGCTAGTGGTTTGGTACTCCCCACCCTAGCGGGGGAGACCCAGTACTTC
CASGLVLPTLAGETQYF
>-|TRBJ1-3|-|TRBV29-1
TGCAGCTACAGCTCTGGAAACACCATATATTTT
CSYSSGNTIYF
>TRBD1|TRBJ1-2|few|TRBV2
TGTGCCAGCAGGGGGGACAGAACTGATGGCTACACCTTC
CASRGDRTDGYTF
>-|TRBJ2-4|few|TRBV20-1
TGCAGTGCAAATGCCCTCGAGATACAGTACTTC
CSANALEIQYF
>TRBD1|TRBJ1-5|-|TRBV20-1
TGCAGTGCTAGTCTAATACGGGGCGCAGGGGGTAGCAATCAGCCCCAGCATTTT
CSASLIRGAGGSNQPQHF
>TRBD1|TRBJ1-2|many|TRBV29-1
TGCAGCGTTGAATGGACAGGGCCTCCCTATGGCTACACCTTC
CSVEWTGPPYGYTF
>-|TRBJ1-1|-|TRBV4-2
TGTGCCAGCAGCCACGGACTGACGAACACTGAAGCTTTCTTT
CASSHGLTNTEAFF
>-|TRBJ2-7|-|TRBV2
TGTGCCAGCAGCGATACACAAGGTGGGCCCTTCGAGCAGTACTTC
CASSDTQGGPFEQYF
>-|TRBJ2-3|-|TRBV28
TGTGCCAGCATTAAACAGGACCCCTTATCCACAGATACGCAGTATTTT
CASIKQDPLSTDTQYF
>-|TRBJ1-4|-|TRBV5-1
TGCGCCAGCAGCTTGGAAAGACAGCCTAATGAAAAACTGTTTTTT
CASSLERQPNEKLFF
>-|TRBJ1-2|once|TRBV11-2
TGTGCCAGCAGCTCCGCACACAGGAACTATGGCTACACCTTC
CASSSAHRNYGYTF
>TRBD1|TRBJ1-2|-|TRBV6-5
TGTGCCAGCAGTTCCCGACGACAGGGACCCACGGGTGGCTACACCTTC
CASSSRRQGPTGGYTF
>-|TRBJ2-7|-|TRBV6-2/TRBV6-3
TGTGCCAGCAGTTTAACAAGGGGAGGGCAGTACTTC
CASSLTRGGQYF
>-|TRBJ1-3|-|TRBV7-2
TGTGCCAGCAGCTTAGGGCCCCGAAGGAGCTCTGGAAACACCATATATTTT
CASSLGPRRSSGNTIYF
>TRBD2|TRBJ2-3|-|TRBV2
TGTGCCAGCAGGGAACTAGCGGGAGGGCTCACAGATACGCAGTATTTT
CASRELAGGLTDTQYF
>TRBD1|TRBJ1-3|-|TRBV7-9
TGTGCCAGCAGCGCAGGGGGCGCTTTAAGCACCATATATTTT
CASSAGGALSTIYF
>-|TRBJ1-2|few|TRBV14
TGTGCCAGCAGCCGAGACAGGCTTGATGGCTACACCTTC
CASSRDRLDGYTF
>TRBD2|TRBJ2-1|few|TRBV14
TGTGCCAGCAGCCCCGGACTTCGGGCTAGCGGGCACGTTAGCTCCTACAATGAGCAGTTCTTC
CASSPGLRASGHVSSYNEQFF
>TRBD2|TRBJ2-5|-|TRBV27
TGTGCCAGCAGTCCCCAGGGGACTAGCGGCGAGTACTTC
CASSPQGTSGEYF
>-|TRBJ2-7|-|TRBV1
TGCACCAGCAGCCTCCGGACTAGCGGGAAACGTAAGTATAACTCCTACGAGCAGTACTTC
CTSSLRTSGKRKYNSYEQYF
>-|TRBJ2-7|-|TRBV6-5
TGTGCCAGCAGAACAGGACTAACCTACGAGCAGTACTTC
CASRTGLTYEQYF
>-|TRBJ1-4|-|TRBV10-3
TGTGCCATCAGTGACAGGGAGGATGAAAAACTGTTTTTT
CAISDREDEKLFF
>-|TRBJ2-7|-|TRBV5-1
TGCGCCAGCAGCTTCGAGACAGGCTACGAGCAGTACTTC
CASSFETGYEQYF
>-|TRBJ2-5|-|TRBV27
TGTGCCAGCAGTTTTGGGGACAAGCATCGGGAGACCCAGTACTTC
CASSFGDKHRETQYF
>-|TRBJ1-5|-|TRBV11-2
TGTGCCAGCAGCTTAGGATCAGGGTGGAACCAGCCCCAGCATTTT
CASSLGSGWNQPQHF
>-|TRBJ1-5|-|TRBV19
TGTGCCAGTAGCGTCATCCCTGTGCAGTCGCCTGGCCATAGCAATCAGCCCCAGCATTTT
CASSVIPVQSPGHSNQPQHF
>TRBD1|TRBJ1-3|-|TRBV6-5
TGTGCCAGCAGGACAGGGACTGGAAACACCATATATTTT
CASRTGTGNTIYF
>TRBD1|TRBJ2-5|-|TRBV10-3
TGTGCCATCAGGAGAACAGGGGAAGAGACCCAGTACTTC
CAIRRTGEETQYF
>-|TRBJ1-5|once|TRBV6-5
TGTGCCAGCAGCCTCGAGGAAAGCAGCACGACCCAGCATTTT
CASSLEESSTTQHF
>-|TRBJ2-1|-|TRBV4-2
TGTGCCAGCAGCCAAGAGGAGCCAGGGGATGAGCAGTTCTTC
CASSQEEPGDEQFF
>-|TRBJ1-5|-|TRBV6-2/TRBV6-3
TGTGCCAGCAGTTACTCGAGAGCAGGGAGCAATCAGCCCCAGCATTTT
CASSYSRAGSNQPQHF
>TRBD1|TRBJ1-6|few|TRBV11-2
TGTGCCAGCAGAGATTCGACAGGGACCTTTGCTAATTCACCCCTCCACTTT
CASRDSTGTFANSPLHF
>-|TRBJ1-2|-|TRBV12-3/TRBV12-4
TGTGCCAGCAGCCCACAGGGTCCGATGGGCTACACCTTC
CASSPQGPMGYTF
>-|TRBJ2-5|-|TRBV5-4
TGTGCCAGCAGCTTAGGAGCGTACCAAGAGACCCAGTACTTC
CASSLGAYQETQYF
>TRBD1|TRBJ1-2|once|TRBV5-1
TGCGCCAGCAGCCCCCTCCGTGACAGGGTTGGTGGCTACACCTTC
CASSPLRDRVGGYTF
>-|TRBJ1-2|-|TRBV30
TGTGCCTGGAGTGCCCGTATCGGGTTCCCCCCAAACTATGGCTACACCTTC
CAWSARIGFPPNYGYTF
>TRBD1|TRBJ2-7|-|TRBV5-1
TGCGCCAGCAGCCCTGGGACAGTTAAAGGCAACGAGCAGTACTTC
CASSPGTVKGNEQYF
>-|TRBJ1-1|-|TRBV9
TGTGCCAGCAGCGGGGGACTGCCGGGCACTGAAGCTTTCTTT
CASSGGLPGTEAFF
>-|TRBJ2-2|-|TRBV3-1/TRBV3-2
TGTGCCAGCAGCCAAATCCTCAGCACCGGGGAGCTGTTTTTT
CASSQILSTGELFF
>-|TRBJ1-2|-|TRBV2
TGTGCCAGCAGTGAAGTTTTGGCAGGTCGAGGAGGTGGCTACACCTTC
CASSEVLAGRGGGYTF
>-|TRBJ2-2|-|TRBV29-1
TGCAGCGTTGGAGTTTCCGGGACATACACCGGGGAGCTGTTTTTT
CSVGVSGTYTGELFF
>-|TRBJ1-1|-|TRBV7-9
TGTGCCAGCAGCCCGGGACACCCCCAGCCTGAAGCTTTCTTT
CASSPGHPQPEAFF